The 7 T cell receptor beta chains listed next were all sequenced from one sample in a study of blood T cell repertoires in COVID-19. Repertoires were generated with immunoSEQ multiplex PCR, while TCRdb's copy carries only in-frame clones and drops some. The table includes roughly 240,000 clones, approximately 85% detected once. Sequenced input: PBMCs or T cells enriched from blood (not recorded which). The receptors stem from a woman between 50 and 59 years old who had recovered from COVID-19.

This clone is a singleton in its sample. The CDR3 spells CAWSPNFRAGNTEAFF. DNA of the CDR3: TGTGCCTGGAGTCCTAATTTCAGGGCCGGGAACACTGAAGCTTTCTTT. The V call is TRBV30, the J call TRBJ1-1, with D perhaps TRBD1 (5 bases). Germline V lookup: CDR1 GTSNPN, CDR2 SVGIG (reference sequence). V gave up 2 bases and J gave up 1 base, with 17 bases separating them. The CDR3 contains 16 residues.

This rearrangement joins TRBV5-5 to TRBJ1-4, with 8 bases identical to TRBD1. V trimming: 4 bases; J trimming: 8 bases; junction bases outside the gene matches: 7. The CDR3 has 14 residues. Germline CDR1 SGHKS, CDR2 YYEKEE (reference sequence). The CDR3 bases are TGTGCCAGCAGCCCCCGACAGGGGAACGAAAAACTGTTTTTT. Translation: CASSPRQGNEKLFF.

The chain couples TRBV5-4 to TRBJ2-4; 9 bases align to TRBD2. The trim removed 4 bases at V and 5 bases at J, leaving 4 bases unmatched. The CDR3 has 14 amino acids. In germline, CDR1 is SGHNT, CDR2 YYREEE (reference sequence). CDR3 sequence: CASSDGTSQNIQYF. DNA of the CDR3: TGTGCCAGCAGCGACGGGACTAGCCAAAACATTCAGTACTTC.

The chain is built from TRBV19 and TRBJ1-1, with 8 bases matching TRBD1. V dropped 9 bases and J dropped 5; count of bases not matched to a gene: 14. The CDR3 consists of 15 residues. CDR1 is LNHDA, CDR2 SQIVND, per germline (reference sequence). CDR3 nucleotides: TGTGCCAGCATCCCCGGGGGGACAGGCGGGACTGAAGCTTTCTTT. Amino acid sequence: CASIPGGTGGTEAFF.

This clone has just one count. The J gene is TRBJ2-3, the V gene TRBV7-9; D gene uncertain. This CDR3 is built from 14 residues. The germline gives CDR1 SEHNR, CDR2 FQNEAQ (reference sequence). Trimming took off 2 bases at V and 5 bases at J, with 11 bases between the two ends. CDR3 DNA sequence: TGTGCCAGCAGCTTAAGGAGTTACGGAGATACGCAGTATTTT. Its translation: CASSLRSYGDTQYF.

The chain combines TRBV7-2 with TRBJ2-1, with a tentative D call TRBD1 (5 bases). Germline CDR1 is SGHTA and CDR2 is FQGNSA. V was pared by 5 bases and J by 10 bases, with 12 bases between. The CDR3 length is 12 residues. Here the CDR3 reads CASSTPGYEQFF. The DNA for the CDR3 is TGTGCCAGCAGCACCCCAGGGTACGAGCAGTTCTTC.

The V call is TRBV3-1 (or the pseudogene TRBV3-2), the J call TRBJ1-5; D is uncertain. Germline CDR1 reads LGHDT; CDR2 reads YNNKEL (reference sequence). The CDR3 has 12 amino acids. V dropped 1 base and J dropped 11 bases, with 9 bases sitting between them. The CDR3 reads CASSQAGLAQHF. Written as DNA, the CDR3 is TGTGCCAGCAGCCAAGCAGGTTTGGCCCAGCATTTT.